Listed below are T cell receptor beta chains from one sample, sequenced in a study of T-cell reconstitution after alpha-beta-depleted transplantation in children. From the PCR reads, TCRdb called clonotypes with MiXCR, one entry per CDR3 protein. The sample holds 450,000 to 600,000 distinct CDR3 sequences, about 18% seen once. Specimen: PBMCs from the stem cell graft donor, collected from the stem cell graft. All receptors come from a human donor who donated a stem cell graft to a child with acute lymphoblastic leukemia. The CDR3 runs from the conserved cysteine through the conserved F or W. The D gene is left open where the match is weak. The size field is filled for only some rows; it gives once, few, many or a size class.

j_gene | v_gene | abundance | d_gene | CDR3aa | CDR3nt
TRBJ2-1 | TRBV4-1 | - | TRBD2 | CASSQVVRAGGPYNEQFF | TGCGCCAGCAGCCAAGTAGTCCGAGCGGGAGGTCCGTACAATGAGCAGTTCTTC
TRBJ2-1 | TRBV24-1 | - | TRBD1 | CATSDLRTGRGNEQFF | TGTGCCACCAGTGATTTAAGGACCGGCAGGGGGAATGAGCAGTTCTTC
TRBJ2-2 | TRBV5-1 | many | - | CASSLVRSNTGELFF | TGCGCCAGCAGCTTGGTCCGGTCCAACACCGGGGAGCTGTTTTTT
TRBJ1-6 | TRBV9 | - | - | CASSVDSLNSPLHF | TGTGCCAGCAGCGTAGACAGCTTAAATTCACCCCTCCACTTT
TRBJ2-3 | TRBV12-3/TRBV12-4 | few | - | CASRSYYTQYF | TGTGCCAGCAGATCATATTATACGCAGTATTTT
TRBJ1-2 | TRBV28 | - | - | CASRPNYGYTF | TGTGCCAGCAGACCTAACTATGGCTACACCTTC
TRBJ2-3 | TRBV5-1 | - | - | CASKKWGVSPDTQYF | TGCGCCAGCAAGAAATGGGGGGTATCACCAGATACGCAGTATTTT
TRBJ1-2 | TRBV12-3/TRBV12-4 | - | TRBD1 | CASRPRGTGGSTF | TGTGCCAGCAGACCCCGGGGGACAGGGGGCTCCACCTTC
TRBJ2-5 | TRBV4-2 | - | - | CASSKGQEETQYF | TGTGCCAGCAGCAAGGGGCAGGAGGAGACCCAGTACTTC
TRBJ2-2 | TRBV5-1 | few | - | CASSPLVTGELFF | TGCGCCAGCAGCCCCCTAGTGACCGGGGAGCTGTTTTTT
TRBJ1-1 | TRBV19 | - | TRBD1 | CASSHRGAEAFF | TGTGCCAGTAGTCACAGGGGAGCTGAAGCTTTCTTT
TRBJ2-5 | TRBV20-1 | - | TRBD2 | CSAVTSGKETQYF | TGCAGTGCCGTTACTAGCGGGAAAGAGACCCAGTACTTC
TRBJ2-1 | TRBV11-2 | - | TRBD2 | CASSLGYGRSYNEQFF | TGTGCCAGCAGCTTAGGATACGGGAGGTCCTACAATGAGCAGTTCTTC
TRBJ2-5 | TRBV6-5 | few | TRBD1 | CASSYGQGRGETQYF | TGTGCCAGCAGTTATGGACAGGGGAGGGGAGAGACCCAGTACTTC
TRBJ1-1 | TRBV2 | - | - | CASSVQGTEAFF | TGTGCCAGCAGTGTACAAGGCACTGAAGCTTTCTTT
TRBJ2-1 | TRBV19 | - | TRBD1 | CASTIKTGGNNEQFF | TGTGCCAGTACCATTAAGACAGGGGGGAACAATGAGCAGTTCTTC
TRBJ2-5 | TRBV15 | few | - | CATSIPIQETQYF | TGTGCCACCAGCATCCCAATCCAAGAGACCCAGTACTTC
TRBJ2-1 | TRBV5-1 | few | - | CASSLGAGNNEQFF | TGCGCCAGCAGCTTGGGGGCGGGGAACAATGAGCAGTTCTTC
TRBJ2-1 | TRBV18 | many | TRBD2 | CASSSRTSGRYEQFF | TGTGCCAGCTCATCCCGGACTAGCGGGAGGTATGAGCAGTTCTTC
TRBJ2-1 | TRBV29-1 | - | - | CSVEMGALSSYNEQFF | TGCAGCGTTGAAATGGGGGCCCTTAGCTCCTACAATGAGCAGTTCTTC
TRBJ2-3 | TRBV12-3/TRBV12-4 | - | - | CASSVQQGTDTQYF | TGTGCCAGCAGTGTCCAGCAGGGCACAGATACGCAGTATTTT
TRBJ2-1 | TRBV25-1 | - | - | CASSGSPSSLYNEQFF | TGTGCCAGCAGTGGAAGTCCGTCTAGCCTCTACAATGAGCAGTTCTTC
TRBJ2-3 | TRBV6-5 | - | TRBD2 | CASSYSGGRNTQYF | TGTGCCAGCAGTTACTCTGGCGGGAGGAATACGCAGTATTTT
TRBJ2-1 | TRBV24-1 | - | TRBD2 | CASPIYVAGSYNEQFF | TGTGCCTCCCCTATTTATGTAGCGGGTTCCTACAATGAGCAGTTCTTC
TRBJ1-1 | TRBV4-1 | - | - | CASSQKQGSNTEAFF | TGCGCCAGCAGCCAGAAACAGGGATCGAACACTGAAGCTTTCTTT
TRBJ2-1 | TRBV28 | - | - | CASRSGTVFYNEQFF | TGTGCCAGCAGGAGCGGGACAGTATTCTACAATGAGCAGTTCTTC
TRBJ2-7 | TRBV7-9 | - | TRBD1 | CASSQDRDYEQYF | TGTGCCAGCAGCCAAGACAGGGACTACGAGCAGTACTTC